One sample yielded the 29 T cell receptor beta chains listed below, sequenced in a study of blood T cell repertoires in COVID-19. The method was immunoSEQ multiplex PCR; TCRdb's version includes in-frame clones alone and lacks a portion of them. The sample contains around 300,000 clones, about 90% of which appear only once. Specimen: PBMCs or T cells enriched from blood (not recorded which). These receptors all come from a woman in her sixties who had recovered from COVID-19.

The rearrangement links TRBV7-9 to TRBJ1-2; no clear D. V lost 1 base and J lost 7, with 7 bases in between. Germline V gene data show CDR1 as SEHNR and CDR2 as FQNEAQ (reference sequence). The CDR3 is 12 residues long. The CDR3 sequence: CASSLGLVGYTF. CDR3 DNA: TGTGCCAGCAGCTTAGGTTTAGTTGGCTACACCTTC.

This sequence joins TRBV11-1 and TRBJ2-5; tentatively, D is TRBD2 (7 bases). This CDR3 contains 15 residues. Per germline, CDR1 SGHAT and CDR2 FQDESV (reference sequence). V was pared by 2 bases and J by 5 bases, with 15 bases between. CDR3 in amino acids: CASSLSGVGGETQYF. In nucleotides, the CDR3 is TGTGCCAGCAGCTTATCAGGGGTCGGGGGGGAGACCCAGTACTTC. The entire variable domain, with the rest obtained from reference TRBV11-1 and TRBJ2-5, is as follows: EAEVAQSPRYKITEKSQAVAFWCDPISGHATLYWYRQILGQGPELLVQFQDESVVDDSQLPKDRFSAERLKGVDSTLKIQPAELGDSAMYLCASSLSGVGGETQYFGPGTRLLVL.

The V call is TRBV2, the J call TRBJ1-2; D possibly corresponds to TRBD1 (5 bases). V lost 8 bases and J lost 6, with 25 bases in between. Looked up from germline, CDR1 is SNHLY and CDR2 is FYNNEI. The CDR3 runs 16 residues. The CDR3 bases are TGTGCCAGCGGGCGTCGGTCAGGAGCTCAAGGGGATGGCTACACCTTC. Amino acid sequence: CASGRRSGAQGDGYTF.

This clone was picked up a small number of times. This chain uses TRBV6-1 with TRBJ1-1; weak D call: TRBD1 (6 bases). The CDR3 extends over 15 amino acids. V was pared by 1 base and J by 1 base, with 10 bases between. Germline CDR1 and CDR2: MNHNS and SASEGT. The CDR3: CASSEVGTQNTEAFF. CDR3 bases: TGTGCCAGCAGTGAAGTTGGGACACAGAACACTGAAGCTTTCTTT.

The V call is TRBV7-8, the J call TRBJ1-6; D perhaps matches TRBD1 (6 bases). Per the germline V gene, CDR1 is SGHVS and CDR2 is FQNEAQ. This CDR3 has 15 amino acids. V lost 3 bases and J lost 6, with 12 bases in between. CDR3 sequence: CASSLGGLGNSPLHF. Here the CDR3 DNA reads TGTGCCAGCAGCTTGGGGGGGCTGGGTAATTCACCCCTCCACTTT.

V and J are TRBV5-5 and TRBJ2-1, with TRBD2 matching 10 bases. CDR1 and CDR2 (germline): SGHKS, YYEKEE (reference sequence). This CDR3 region has 15 residues. V was pared by 4 bases and J by 9 bases, with 10 bases of the junction left unmatched. CDR3 DNA: TGTGCCAGCAGCATAACTAGCGGGACTTTATTTGAGCAGTTCTTC. Translation: CASSITSGTLFEQFF.

In this sample, this clone turned up a few times. This chain connects TRBV5-4 to TRBJ2-7, with 7 nucleotides matching TRBD2. V lost 2 bases and J lost 4; bases outside the gene matches: 3. CDR1 is SGHNT and CDR2 is YYREEE in the germline V gene (reference sequence). The CDR3 has 13 residues. CDR3 sequence: CASSFEGGYEQYF. CDR3 coding DNA: TGTGCCAGCAGCTTCGAGGGAGGGTACGAGCAGTACTTC. Combining the CDR3 with reference TRBV5-4 and TRBJ2-7 gives the whole variable domain ETGVTQSPTHLIKTRGQQVTLRCSSQSGHNTVSWYQQALGQGPQFIFQYYREEENGRGNFPPRFSGLQFPNYSSELNVNALELDDSALYLCASSFEGGYEQYFGPGTRLTVT.

This clone showed up just once. V usage is TRBV4-2 and J usage is TRBJ2-5; unclear D gene. CDR1 and CDR2 (germline): LGHNA, YNFKEQ. Trimming cost V 0 bases and J 1 base, with 6 bases left between them. The CDR3 totals 14 residues. The CDR3 coding sequence is TGTGCCAGCAGCCAAGACAAACTCCAAGAGACCCAGTACTTC. Protein sequence: CASSQDKLQETQYF.

The rearrangement links TRBV5-1 to TRBJ2-5; the match to TRBD2 covers 14 bases. V dropped 4 bases and J dropped 0; count of bases not matched to a gene: 14. Germline V gene data show CDR1 as SGHRS and CDR2 as YFSETQ. The CDR3 is 20 amino acids. The CDR3 DNA reads TGCGCCAGCAGCCTCCCGGGACTAGCGGGGGCCACCTTATACCAAGAGACCCAGTACTTC. As protein: CASSLPGLAGATLYQETQYF.

The chain uses TRBV7-3 and TRBJ2-1, with D possibly matching TRBD2 (6 bases). The germline gives CDR1 SGHTA, CDR2 FQGTGA. The CDR3 is 16 residues long. Trimming took 5 bases from V and 5 from J, leaving 19 bases between them. The CDR3 region is CASSLRRLASNNEQFF. CDR3 nucleotide sequence: TGTGCCAGCAGCCTCCGCCGGCTAGCGTCGAACAATGAGCAGTTCTTC.

The chain links TRBV18 to TRBJ2-2; a possible D gene is TRBD2 (6 bases). The CDR3 runs to 17 residues. V was pared by 4 bases and J by 4 bases, with 19 bases between. From germline, CDR1 is KGHSH and CDR2 LQKENI. CDR3: CASSRTFAGRLTGELFF. In nucleotides, the CDR3 is TGTGCCAGCTCACGAACTTTCGCGGGGCGACTCACCGGGGAGCTGTTTTTT.

The chain combines TRBV2 with TRBJ2-1; D ambiguous. The length of the CDR3 is 11 residues. CDR1 and CDR2 from the germline V gene are SNHLY and FYNNEI. Trimming left V 7 bases short and J 7 bases short, with 8 bases between. DNA of the CDR3: TGTGCCAGCATATTTTATAATGAGCAGTTCTTC. Its protein product is CASIFYNEQFF.

V gene TRBV6-1 combines with J gene TRBJ1-2, with a possible D match to TRBD1 (5 bases). CDR1 MNHNS and CDR2 SASEGT come from the germline V gene. V was trimmed by 0 bases and J by 5 bases, leaving 13 bases between them. The CDR3 is 15 amino acids. CDR3 in DNA: TGTGCCAGCAGTGAAGCGACTGTCAGGGAATATGGCTACACCTTC. This codes for CASSEATVREYGYTF.

V gene TRBV28 combines with J gene TRBJ2-1; 8 bases agree with TRBD2. The CDR3 extends over 18 amino acids. Germline-derived CDR1 and CDR2 are MDHEN and SYDVKM. V was clipped by 5 bases and J by 5 bases; unmatched bases: 17. CDR3 nucleotides: TGTGCCAGCAGTCCCCTAGGAGCGGGAGTCGTTTTAGACAATGAGCAGTTCTTC. It is translated as CASSPLGAGVVLDNEQFF.

The chain couples TRBV10-2 to TRBJ1-6; 10 bases line up with TRBD1. This CDR3 is built from 14 residues. The trim removed 5 bases at V and 7 bases at J, leaving 2 bases unmatched. CDR1 and CDR2 from the germline V gene are WSHSY and SAAADI. As DNA, the CDR3 is TGCGCCAGCAGTTCGGACAGGGGGAATTCACCCCTCCACTTT. Translating it yields CASSSDRGNSPLHF.

The chain combines TRBV28 with TRBJ2-5; 9 bases line up with TRBD2. The J segment lost 4 bases and the V segment lost 3 bases, leaving 6 bases of the junction unmatched. Per the germline V gene, CDR1 is MDHEN and CDR2 is SYDVKM. This CDR3 spans 15 amino acids. The CDR3 here is CASSFLAGGAETQYF. In nucleotides, the CDR3 is TGTGCCAGCAGTTTTCTCGCGGGGGGGGCAGAGACCCAGTACTTC.

The chain employs TRBV6-5 and TRBJ1-2; D may be TRBD1 (6 bases). CDR3 length: 14 residues. Trimming stripped 6 bases from V and 8 bases from J, with 19 bases between. The germline V gene encodes CDR1 MNHEY and CDR2 SVGAGI. The CDR3 protein is CASRQDRQVGGYTF. CDR3 nucleotides: TGTGCCAGCAGACAAGACAGGCAAGTCGGGGGCTACACCTTC.

J is TRBJ1-6 and V is TRBV28; weak D call: TRBD1 (6 bases). V dropped 8 bases and J dropped 7 bases, with 18 bases sitting between them. Germline assignment: CDR1 MDHEN and CDR2 SYDVKM. The CDR3 has 15 amino acids. CDR3 coding DNA: TGTGCCAGCCTGCTCGGCAGGGGCGGAAATTCACCCCTCCACTTT. This translates into CASLLGRGGNSPLHF.

The chain uses TRBV6-5 and TRBJ1-6; 8 bases are shared with TRBD1. V shed 9 bases, J shed 15 bases, and the junction held 4 bases outside the gene matches. CDR1 is MNHEY, CDR2 SVGAGI, per germline. The CDR3 length is 10 residues. CDR3 bases: TGTGCCAGACCAGGGGGCCTCCTCCACTTT. This sequence encodes CARPGGLLHF.

The CDR3 DNA sequence: TGTGCCACGCAGGGGCAGGGGGCGTTGGGGAATGAGCAGTTCTTC. This codes for CATQGQGALGNEQFF. J is TRBJ2-1 and V is TRBV18; the match to TRBD1 covers 8 bases. The V gene's germline CDR1 is KGHSH and CDR2 LQKENI. The CDR3 totals 15 residues. After removal of 10 bases from V and 7 bases from J, the junction contained 15 bases not matched to a gene.

The chain is built from TRBV6-5 and TRBJ2-1, with TRBD1 matching over 10 bases. The ends lost 7 bases at V and 9 bases at J; junction bases unmatched: 12. Germline CDR1 MNHEY, CDR2 SVGAGI. This CDR3 contains 15 residues. CDR3 coding DNA: TGTGCCAGCACTGGAGACAGGGGGCTAGAGTTTGAGCAGTTCTTC. The encoded protein is CASTGDRGLEFEQFF.

This clone was counted once. The genes are TRBV30 and TRBJ1-5; the D gene is possibly TRBD1 (5 bases). Germline CDR1 and CDR2: GTSNPN and SVGIG (reference sequence). Between the trimmed V and J ends, which lost 0 bases and 4 bases, there was a span of 19 bases. The CDR3 extends over 17 amino acids. CDR3 DNA: TGTGCCTGGAGTGTAAGTAGGGCAGCCCCAGGGAATCAGCCCCAGCATTTT. Protein product: CAWSVSRAAPGNQPQHF.

This sequence joins TRBV27 and TRBJ2-7; TRBD1 matches 8 bases. V lost 4 bases and J lost 2; bases outside the gene matches: 10. There are 16 residues in the CDR3. Looked up from germline, CDR1 is MNHEY and CDR2 is SMNVEV (reference sequence). The CDR3 loop reads CASSSPGGQTPYEQYF. The DNA of the CDR3 is TGTGCCAGCAGTTCCCCAGGGGGCCAAACCCCCTACGAGCAGTACTTC.

The rearrangement links TRBV7-3 to TRBJ2-3, with TRBD2 as a possible D gene (6 bases). CDR3 size: 16 residues. V was pared by 4 bases and J by 1 base, with 15 bases between. CDR1 SGHTA and CDR2 FQGTGA come from the germline V gene. DNA of the CDR3: TGTGCCAGCAGCTCCTTTGGAGGAGGGGGCACAGATACGCAGTATTTT. Its protein product is CASSSFGGGGTDTQYF.

This clone has a single count. The chain recombines TRBV28 with TRBJ1-2; a weak D match, TRBD1 (5 bases). V lost 3 bases and J lost 7, with 18 bases in between. The germline V gene encodes CDR1 MDHEN and CDR2 SYDVKM. The CDR3 is 15 amino acids. The CDR3 reads CASSFIWAGRGGYTF. The CDR3 region has the DNA TGTGCCAGCAGTTTCATCTGGGCCGGGAGGGGTGGCTACACCTTC.

CDR3 in amino acids: CASSPHGSTSGNTIYF. The CDR3 nucleotides read TGCGCCAGCAGCCCCCACGGGTCAACCTCTGGAAACACCATATATTTT. The chain links TRBV5-1 to TRBJ1-3; D unresolved. CDR1 is SGHRS, CDR2 YFSETQ, per germline. This CDR3 has 16 residues. V was shortened by 4 bases and J by 0 bases, with 14 bases between the two germline ends. The whole variable domain, filled in from reference TRBV5-1 and TRBJ1-3, reads KAGVTQTPRYLIKTRGQQVTLSCSPISGHRSVSWYQQTPGQGLQFLFEYFSETQRNKGNFPGRFSGRQFSNSRSEMNVSTLELGDSALYLCASSPHGSTSGNTIYFGEGSWLTVV.

The chain recombines TRBV15 with TRBJ2-3; 9 bases agree with TRBD2. V lost 6 bases and J lost 6; bases outside the gene matches: 4. The CDR3 consists of 13 residues. Per germline, CDR1 LNHNV and CDR2 YYDKDF (reference sequence). The CDR3 sequence is CATRAGGPDTQYF. In nucleotides, the CDR3 is TGTGCCACCAGGGCGGGGGGGCCGGATACGCAGTATTTT.

V usage is TRBV6-1 and J usage is TRBJ1-3; D possibly corresponds to TRBD1 (6 bases). CDR3 length: 15 amino acids. The V gene's germline CDR1 is MNHNS and CDR2 SASEGT. Trimming removed 2 bases at V and 2 bases at J, with 10 bases between. The CDR3 nucleotides are TGTGCCAGCAGTGAAAGGGGGAATACTGGAAACACCATATATTTT. It encodes CASSERGNTGNTIYF.

The J gene is TRBJ1-1, the V gene TRBV11-1; D call uncertain. Germline values: CDR1 SGHAT, CDR2 FQDESV (reference sequence). The V gene lost 5 bases and the J gene lost 5 bases, with 6 bases spanning the gap. This CDR3 is built from 11 residues. CDR3 bases: TGTGCCAGCAGCCTCGGGACTGAAGCTTTCTTT. Encoded protein: CASSLGTEAFF.